This T cell receptor beta chain derives from a study of cytomegalovirus exposure and HLA in healthy donors. Primers: 60 Vbeta forward and 13 Jbeta reverse. Sequencing was performed with immunoSEQ multiplex PCR; in TCRdb, only in-frame clones are kept and a portion is missing. The sample shows 100,000 to 150,000 clones, about four fifths of them seen only once. Study outcomes and limitations: Rarity characterized most TCR sequences, yet some public TCRs appeared in many donors.

Remarks on this clone: Its antigen remains unidentified.

The trim removed 4 bases at V and 11 bases at J, leaving 10 bases unmatched. Germline V gene lookup returns CDR1 SGHDT and CDR2 YYEEEE. This CDR3 region has 14 residues. The sequence was collected from a young man in good health and CMV-seronegative. Sequences were obtained from PBMCs. This chain joins TRBV5-6 and TRBJ1-1; TRBD1 agrees at 11 bases. The CDR3 region has the DNA TGTGCCAGCAGCCTATTGGACAGGGGGCGCGCCGCTTTCTTT. Encoded protein: CASSLLDRGRAAFF.